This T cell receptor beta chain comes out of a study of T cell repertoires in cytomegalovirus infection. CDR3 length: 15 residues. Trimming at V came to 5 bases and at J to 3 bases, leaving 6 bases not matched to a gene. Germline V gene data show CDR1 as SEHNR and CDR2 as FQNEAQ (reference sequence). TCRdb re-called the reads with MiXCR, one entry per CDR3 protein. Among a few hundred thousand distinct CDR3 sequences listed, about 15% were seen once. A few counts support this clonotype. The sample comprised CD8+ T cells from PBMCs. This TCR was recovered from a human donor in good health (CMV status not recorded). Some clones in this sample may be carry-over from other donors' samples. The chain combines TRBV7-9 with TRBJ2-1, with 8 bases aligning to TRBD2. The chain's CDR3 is CASSHSRGVYNEQFF. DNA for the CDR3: TGTGCCAGCAGCCACTCGCGGGGGGTCTACAATGAGCAGTTCTTC.